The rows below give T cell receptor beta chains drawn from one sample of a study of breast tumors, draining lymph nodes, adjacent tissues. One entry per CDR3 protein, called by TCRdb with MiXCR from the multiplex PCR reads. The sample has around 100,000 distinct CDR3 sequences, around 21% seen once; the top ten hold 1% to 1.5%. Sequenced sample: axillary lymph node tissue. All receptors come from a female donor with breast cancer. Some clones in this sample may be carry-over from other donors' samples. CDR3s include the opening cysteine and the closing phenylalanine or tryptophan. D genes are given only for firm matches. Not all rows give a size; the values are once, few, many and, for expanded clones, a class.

CDR3 protein: CASNRGGSNTEAFF
CDR3 DNA: TGTGCCAGCAATAGAGGGGGATCGAACACTGAAGCTTTCTTT
clone size: -
D gene: -
V gene: TRBV6-5
J gene: TRBJ1-1

CDR3 protein: CASSLSLGTNEKLFF
CDR3 DNA: TGTGCCAGCAGCTTAAGTCTCGGAACTAATGAAAAACTGTTTTTT
clone size: many
D gene: -
V gene: TRBV7-9
J gene: TRBJ1-4

CDR3 protein: CSAKGTSNQPQHF
CDR3 DNA: TGCAGTGCGAAAGGGACCTCCAATCAGCCCCAGCATTTT
clone size: many
D gene: -
V gene: TRBV20-1
J gene: TRBJ1-5

CDR3 protein: CSARVRTGSYEQYF
CDR3 DNA: TGCAGTGCTAGAGTCAGGACTGGGTCCTACGAGCAGTACTTC
clone size: many
D gene: -
V gene: TRBV20-1
J gene: TRBJ2-7

CDR3 protein: CASSSGQTYEQYF
CDR3 DNA: TGTGCCAGCAGCTCCGGACAGACCTACGAGCAGTACTTC
clone size: many
D gene: -
V gene: TRBV5-6
J gene: TRBJ2-7

CDR3 protein: CASKGLATYEQYF
CDR3 DNA: TGTGCCAGCAAAGGACTAGCGACCTACGAGCAGTACTTC
clone size: many
D gene: TRBD2
V gene: TRBV2
J gene: TRBJ2-7

CDR3 protein: CASSLRDRDYEQYF
CDR3 DNA: TGTGCCAGCAGCTTAAGGGACAGGGACTACGAGCAGTACTTC
clone size: many
D gene: TRBD1
V gene: TRBV7-8
J gene: TRBJ2-7

CDR3 protein: CASSFQGQGRGYTF
CDR3 DNA: TGTGCCAGCAGTTTTCAGGGACAGGGGAGGGGCTACACCTTC
clone size: -
D gene: TRBD1
V gene: TRBV28
J gene: TRBJ1-2

CDR3 protein: CASSVLAGGRVDTQYF
CDR3 DNA: TGTGCCAGCAGCGTTCTAGCGGGGGGGCGGGTAGATACGCAGTATTTT
clone size: many
D gene: TRBD2
V gene: TRBV5-6
J gene: TRBJ2-3

CDR3 protein: CASKGLGANVLTF
CDR3 DNA: TGTGCCAGTAAGGGGCTTGGGGCCAACGTCCTGACTTTC
clone size: -
D gene: -
V gene: TRBV19
J gene: TRBJ2-6

CDR3 protein: CASSGQSSYNEQFF
CDR3 DNA: TGTGCCAGCAGCGGACAGTCCTCCTACAATGAGCAGTTCTTC
clone size: many
D gene: -
V gene: TRBV6-5
J gene: TRBJ2-1